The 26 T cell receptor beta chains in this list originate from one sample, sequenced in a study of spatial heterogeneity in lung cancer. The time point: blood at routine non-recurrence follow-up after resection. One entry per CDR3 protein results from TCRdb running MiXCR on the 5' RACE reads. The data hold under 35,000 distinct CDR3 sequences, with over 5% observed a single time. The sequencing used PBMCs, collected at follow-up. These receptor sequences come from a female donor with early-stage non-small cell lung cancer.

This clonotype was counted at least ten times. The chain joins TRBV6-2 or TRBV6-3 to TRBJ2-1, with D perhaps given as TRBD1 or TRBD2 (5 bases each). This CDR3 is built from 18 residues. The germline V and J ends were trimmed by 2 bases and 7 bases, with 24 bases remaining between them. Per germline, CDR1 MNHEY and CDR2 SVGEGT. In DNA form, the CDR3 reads TGTGCCAGCAGTTACCGACTCGGGGTCTCTACGCAGGGAAATGAGCAGTTCTTC. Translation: CASSYRLGVSTQGNEQFF.

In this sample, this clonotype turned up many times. The CDR3, as DNA: TGTGCCAGCAGCCCCCAGGGTGGATCCACTGAAGCTTTCTTT. Translating gives CASSPQGGSTEAFF. This chain connects TRBV28 to TRBJ1-1; D possibly corresponds to TRBD1 (5 bases). The V end was cut by 6 bases, the J end by 4 bases, with 15 bases between. This CDR3 is built from 14 residues. Germline CDR1 MDHEN, CDR2 SYDVKM. Using reference TRBV28 and TRBJ1-1 for the parts outside the CDR3, the full variable domain is DVKVTQSSRYLVKRTGEKVFLECVQDMDHENMFWYRQDPGLGLRLIYFSYDVKMKEKGDIPEGYSVSREKKERFSLILESASTNQTSMYLCASSPQGGSTEAFFGQGTRLTVV.

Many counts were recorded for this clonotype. The CDR3 spells CASRGAPGQDIQYF. In DNA, the CDR3 is TGTGCCAGCAGAGGAGCCCCGGGTCAGGACATTCAGTACTTC. This chain joins TRBV5-4 and TRBJ2-4; no firm D call. Trimming cost V 5 bases and J 8 bases, with 17 bases left between them. Germline V CDR1 and CDR2: SGHNT, YYREEE (reference sequence). This CDR3 region has 14 residues.

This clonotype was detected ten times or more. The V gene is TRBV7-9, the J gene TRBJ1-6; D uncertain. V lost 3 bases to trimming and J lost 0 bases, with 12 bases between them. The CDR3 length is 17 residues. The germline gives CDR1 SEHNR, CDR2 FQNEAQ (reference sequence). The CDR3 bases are TGTGCCAGCAGCTTCGGCGACATATTCTCCTATAATTCACCCCTCCACTTT. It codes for CASSFGDIFSYNSPLHF.

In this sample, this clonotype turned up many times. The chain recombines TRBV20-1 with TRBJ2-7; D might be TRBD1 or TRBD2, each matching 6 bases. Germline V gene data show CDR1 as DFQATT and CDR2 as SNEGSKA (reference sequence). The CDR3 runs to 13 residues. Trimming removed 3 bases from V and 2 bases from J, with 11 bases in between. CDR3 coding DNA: TGCAGTGCTAGTGGGGGGCCCACCTACGAGCAGTACTTC. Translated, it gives CSASGGPTYEQYF.

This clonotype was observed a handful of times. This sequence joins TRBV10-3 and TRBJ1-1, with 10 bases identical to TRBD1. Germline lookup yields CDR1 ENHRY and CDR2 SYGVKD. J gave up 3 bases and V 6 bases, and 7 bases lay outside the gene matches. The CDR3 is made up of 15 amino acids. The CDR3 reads CAIREGTGADTEAFF. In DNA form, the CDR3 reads TGTGCCATCAGGGAGGGGACAGGGGCGGACACTGAAGCTTTCTTT.

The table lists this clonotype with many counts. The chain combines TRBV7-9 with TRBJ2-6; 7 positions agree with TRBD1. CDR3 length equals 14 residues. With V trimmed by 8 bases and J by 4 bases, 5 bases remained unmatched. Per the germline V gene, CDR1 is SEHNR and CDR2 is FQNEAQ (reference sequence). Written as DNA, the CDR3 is TGTGCCAGCGTAACAGGGGCCGGGGCCAACGTCCTGACTTTC. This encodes CASVTGAGANVLTF. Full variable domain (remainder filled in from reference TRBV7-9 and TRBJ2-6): DTGVSQNPRHKITKRGQNVTFRCDPISEHNRLYWYRQTLGQGPEFLTYFQNEAQLEKSRLLSDRFSAERPKGSFSTLEIQRTEQGDSAMYLCASVTGAGANVLTFGAGSRLTVL.

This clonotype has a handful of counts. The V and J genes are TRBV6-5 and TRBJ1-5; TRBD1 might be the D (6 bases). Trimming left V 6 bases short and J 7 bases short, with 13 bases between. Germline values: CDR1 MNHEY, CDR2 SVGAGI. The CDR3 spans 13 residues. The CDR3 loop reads CASSPATGQPQHF. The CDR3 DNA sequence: TGTGCCAGCAGCCCTGCGACAGGCCAGCCCCAGCATTTT.

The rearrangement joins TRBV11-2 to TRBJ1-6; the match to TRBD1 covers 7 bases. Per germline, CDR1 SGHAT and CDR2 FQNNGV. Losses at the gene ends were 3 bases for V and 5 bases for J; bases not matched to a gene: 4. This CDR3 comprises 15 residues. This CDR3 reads CASSFRGINNSPLHF. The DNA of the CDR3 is TGTGCCAGCAGCTTCAGGGGGATTAATAATTCACCCCTCCACTTT.

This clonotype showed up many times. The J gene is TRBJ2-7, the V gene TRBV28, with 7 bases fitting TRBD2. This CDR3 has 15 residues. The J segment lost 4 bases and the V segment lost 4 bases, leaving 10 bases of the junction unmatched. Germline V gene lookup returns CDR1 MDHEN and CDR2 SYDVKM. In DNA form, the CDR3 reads TGTGCCAGCAGTTCTGGAGGGACGGGGGGATACGAGCAGTACTTC. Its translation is CASSSGGTGGYEQYF.

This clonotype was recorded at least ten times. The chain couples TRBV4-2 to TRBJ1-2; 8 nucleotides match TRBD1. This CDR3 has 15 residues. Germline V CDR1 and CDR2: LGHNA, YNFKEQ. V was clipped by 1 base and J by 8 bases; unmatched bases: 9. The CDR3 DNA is TGTGCCAGCAGCCAAGCCATGGACAGGGTGGGCGGCTACACCTTC. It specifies CASSQAMDRVGGYTF.

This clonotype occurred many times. CDR3 protein: CASSLGSRVEGETQYF. The CDR3 DNA reads as TGTGCCAGCAGCCTGGGATCCCGGGTCGAGGGAGAGACCCAGTACTTC. This chain uses TRBV9 with TRBJ2-5, with D perhaps TRBD2 (5 bases). V lost 4 bases and J 4 bases, leaving 20 bases between the germline ends. This CDR3 has 16 amino acids. Per germline, CDR1 SGDLS and CDR2 YYNGEE.

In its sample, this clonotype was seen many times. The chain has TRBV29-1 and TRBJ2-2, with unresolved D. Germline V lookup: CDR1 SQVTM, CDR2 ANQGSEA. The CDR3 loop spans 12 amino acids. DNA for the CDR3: TGCATCACTACCGGGAACACCGGGGAGCTGTTTTTT. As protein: CITTGNTGELFF.

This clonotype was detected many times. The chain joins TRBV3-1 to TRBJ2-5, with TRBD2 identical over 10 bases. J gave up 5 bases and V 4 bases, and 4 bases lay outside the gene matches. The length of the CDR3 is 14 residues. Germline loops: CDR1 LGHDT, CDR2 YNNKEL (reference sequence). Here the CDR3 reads CASSPGTSVETQYF. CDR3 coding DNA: TGTGCCAGCAGCCCCGGGACTAGCGTCGAGACCCAGTACTTC.

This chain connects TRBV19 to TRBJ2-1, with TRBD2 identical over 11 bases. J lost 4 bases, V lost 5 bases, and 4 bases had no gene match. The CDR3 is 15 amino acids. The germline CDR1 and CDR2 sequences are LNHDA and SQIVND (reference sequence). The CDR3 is CASSETSGNYNEQFF. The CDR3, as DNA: TGTGCCAGTAGTGAGACTAGCGGGAATTACAATGAGCAGTTCTTC.

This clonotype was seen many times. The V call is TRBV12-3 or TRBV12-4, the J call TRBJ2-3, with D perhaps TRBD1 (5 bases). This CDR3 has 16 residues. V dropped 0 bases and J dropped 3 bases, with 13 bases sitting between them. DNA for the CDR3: TGTGCCAGCAGTTTAGCAGGACAATCACCTACAGATACGCAGTATTTT. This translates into CASSLAGQSPTDTQYF.

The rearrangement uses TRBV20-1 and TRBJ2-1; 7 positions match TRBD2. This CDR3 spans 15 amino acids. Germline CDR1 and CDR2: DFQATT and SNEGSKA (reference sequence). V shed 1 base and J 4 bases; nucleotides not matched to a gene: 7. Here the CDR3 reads CSARGWLADYNEQFF. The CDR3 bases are TGCAGTGCTAGAGGGTGGCTAGCGGATTACAATGAGCAGTTCTTC.

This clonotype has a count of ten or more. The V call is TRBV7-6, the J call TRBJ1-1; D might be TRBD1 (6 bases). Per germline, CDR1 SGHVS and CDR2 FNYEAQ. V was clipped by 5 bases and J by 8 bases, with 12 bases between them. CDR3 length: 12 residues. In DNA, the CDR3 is TGTGCCAGCAGCCCAGGGGCGGACGAAGCTTTCTTT. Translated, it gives CASSPGADEAFF.

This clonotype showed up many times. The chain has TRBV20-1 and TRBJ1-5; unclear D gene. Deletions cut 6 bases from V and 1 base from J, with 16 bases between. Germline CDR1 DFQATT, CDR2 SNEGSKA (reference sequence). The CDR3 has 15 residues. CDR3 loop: CSARSRGSSNQPQHF. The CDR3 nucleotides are TGCAGTGCGCGGTCCCGCGGTTCAAGCAATCAGCCCCAGCATTTT.

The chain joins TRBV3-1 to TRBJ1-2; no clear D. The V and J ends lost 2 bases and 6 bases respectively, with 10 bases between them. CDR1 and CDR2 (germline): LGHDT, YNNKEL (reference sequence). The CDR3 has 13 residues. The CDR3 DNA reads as TGTGCCAGCAGCCAAAGGAACGAGGATGGCTACACCTTC. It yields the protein CASSQRNEDGYTF.

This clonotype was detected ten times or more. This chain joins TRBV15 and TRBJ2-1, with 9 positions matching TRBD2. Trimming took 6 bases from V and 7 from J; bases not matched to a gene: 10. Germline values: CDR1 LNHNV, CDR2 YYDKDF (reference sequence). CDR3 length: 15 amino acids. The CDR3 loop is CATSWSGTSTNEQFF. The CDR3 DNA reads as TGTGCCACCAGTTGGTCCGGGACTAGCACGAATGAGCAGTTCTTC.

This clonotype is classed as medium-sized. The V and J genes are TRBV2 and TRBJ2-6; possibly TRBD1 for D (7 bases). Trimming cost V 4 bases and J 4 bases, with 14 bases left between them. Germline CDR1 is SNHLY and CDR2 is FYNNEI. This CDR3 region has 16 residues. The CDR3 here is CASSGQGGSGANVLTF. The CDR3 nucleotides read TGTGCCAGCAGTGGACAGGGAGGTTCCGGGGCCAACGTCCTGACTTTC.

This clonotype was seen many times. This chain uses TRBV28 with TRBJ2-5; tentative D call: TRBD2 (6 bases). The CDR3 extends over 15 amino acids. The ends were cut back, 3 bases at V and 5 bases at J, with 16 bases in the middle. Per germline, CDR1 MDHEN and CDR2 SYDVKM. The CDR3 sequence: CASSFLAMEGETQYF. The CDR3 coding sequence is TGTGCCAGCAGTTTTTTAGCGATGGAGGGGGAGACCCAGTACTTC.

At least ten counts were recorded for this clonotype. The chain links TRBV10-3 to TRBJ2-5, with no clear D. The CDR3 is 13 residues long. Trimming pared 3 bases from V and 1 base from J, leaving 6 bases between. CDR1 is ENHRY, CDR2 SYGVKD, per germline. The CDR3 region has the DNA TGTGCCATCAGTGACCAGGCCCAAGAGACCCAGTACTTC. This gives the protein CAISDQAQETQYF.

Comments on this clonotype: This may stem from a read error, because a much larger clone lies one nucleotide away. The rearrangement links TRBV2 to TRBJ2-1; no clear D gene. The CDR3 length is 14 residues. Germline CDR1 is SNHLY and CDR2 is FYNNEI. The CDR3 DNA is TGTGTCAGCAAGCAAGATCTAAATTACAATGAGCAGTTCTTC. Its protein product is CVSKQDLNYNEQFF. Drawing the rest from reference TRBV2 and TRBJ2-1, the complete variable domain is EPEVTQTPSHQVTQMGQEVILRCVPISNHLYFYWYRQILGQKVEFLVSFYNNEISEKSEIFDDQFSVERPDGSNFTLKIRSTKLEDSAMYFCVSKQDLNYNEQFFGPGTRLTVL.

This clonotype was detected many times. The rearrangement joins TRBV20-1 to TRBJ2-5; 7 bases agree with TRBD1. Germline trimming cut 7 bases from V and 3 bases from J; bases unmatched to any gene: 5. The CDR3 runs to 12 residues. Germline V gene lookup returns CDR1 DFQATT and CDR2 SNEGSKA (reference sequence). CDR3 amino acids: CSVTGREETQYF. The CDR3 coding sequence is TGCAGTGTGACAGGGAGAGAAGAGACCCAGTACTTC.